The 5 T cell receptor beta chains listed next were all sequenced from one sample in a study of blood T cell repertoires in COVID-19. Clones were sequenced by immunoSEQ multiplex PCR, and TCRdb holds only the in-frame ones, with some missing. The sample has fewer than 250,000 clones, roughly 80% seen once; the top ten hold 5% to 8%. Sequenced sample: peripheral blood. The receptors were sampled from a woman aged 60-75 years with active or convalescent COVID-19.

J is TRBJ2-5 and V is TRBV3-1 (or the pseudogene TRBV3-2); 10 bases fit TRBD2. J was trimmed by 2 bases and V by 2 bases; bases with no gene match: 23. This CDR3 has 22 residues. Germline-derived CDR1 and CDR2 are LGHDT and YNNKEL (reference sequence). CDR3 sequence reads: CASSQPPPVSGRRTSGQETQYF. The CDR3 coding sequence is TGTGCCAGCAGCCAACCCCCTCCGGTAAGTGGCCGCAGGACTAGCGGTCAAGAGACCCAGTACTTC.

This chain uses TRBV7-2 with TRBJ2-2, with D hard to call. The germline V and J ends were trimmed by 7 bases and 4 bases, with 16 bases remaining between them. The germline V gene has CDR1 SGHTA and CDR2 FQGNSA. The CDR3 contains 15 residues. CDR3 residues: CASTTASPSTGELFF. The DNA of the CDR3 is TGTGCCAGCACCACCGCGAGCCCCTCCACCGGGGAGCTGTTTTTT.

V gene TRBV5-5 combines with J gene TRBJ2-5; TRBD1 matches 9 bases. Germline CDR1 is SGHKS and CDR2 is YYEKEE (reference sequence). There are 15 residues in the CDR3. V lost 4 bases to trimming and J lost 5 bases; unmatched junction nucleotides: 9. CDR3: CASSPGVGTGETQYF. The CDR3 bases are TGTGCCAGCAGCCCGGGGGTCGGGACAGGGGAGACCCAGTACTTC.

The chain joins TRBV2 to TRBJ1-2, with D perhaps TRBD1 (6 bases). This CDR3 region has 13 residues. V shed 9 bases and J shed 2 bases, with 13 bases lying between them. CDR1 is SNHLY, CDR2 FYNNEI, per germline. The CDR3 nucleotides read TGTGCCAGGGGGGCAGTCCGCAACTATGGCTACACCTTC. Translated, it gives CARGAVRNYGYTF.

The table lists this clone with a count of one. The V call is TRBV6-1, the J call TRBJ1-2, with D perhaps TRBD1 (5 bases). The CDR3 has 12 amino acids. V was pared by 1 base and J by 8 bases, with 8 bases between. CDR1 is MNHNS, CDR2 SASEGT, per germline. The CDR3 DNA reads as TGTGCCAGCAGTGAAGTGGGGGGGGGCTACACCTTC. Encoded protein: CASSEVGGGYTF.